This T cell receptor beta chain originates from a study of blood T cell repertoires in COVID-19. In the study overall: Acute and convalescent COVID-19 samples came from the United States, Italy and Spain.

Trimming took 2 bases from V and 5 from J; bases not matched to a gene: 0. Looked up from germline, CDR1 is MDHEN and CDR2 is SYDVKM. The CDR3 has 13 residues. TCRdb keeps only in-frame clones here, not all; method: immunoSEQ multiplex PCR. Here the sample spans tens of thousands of clones, under 95% being singletons. Sequencing was carried out using peripheral blood. The chain carries TRBV28 and TRBJ1-5, with 7 nucleotides matching TRBD1. The TCR sequence derives from a human donor in a cohort sampled during active COVID-19. CDR3 residues: CASSLGTDQPQHF. In DNA form, the CDR3 reads TGTGCCAGCAGTTTAGGGACAGATCAGCCCCAGCATTTT.